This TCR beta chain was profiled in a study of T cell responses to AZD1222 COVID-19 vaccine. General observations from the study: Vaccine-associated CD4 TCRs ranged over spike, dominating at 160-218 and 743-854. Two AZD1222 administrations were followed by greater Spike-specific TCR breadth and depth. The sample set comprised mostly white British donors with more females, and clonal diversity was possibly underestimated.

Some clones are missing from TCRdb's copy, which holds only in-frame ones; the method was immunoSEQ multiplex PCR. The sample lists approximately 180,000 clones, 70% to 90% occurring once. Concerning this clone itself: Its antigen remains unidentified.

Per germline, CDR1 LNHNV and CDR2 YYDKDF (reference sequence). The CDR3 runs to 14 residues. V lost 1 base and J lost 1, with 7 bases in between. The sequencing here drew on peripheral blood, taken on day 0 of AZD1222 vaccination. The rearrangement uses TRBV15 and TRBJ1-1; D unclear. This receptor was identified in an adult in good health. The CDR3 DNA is TGTGCCACCAGCAGAGTGGCGGGGAACACTGAAGCTTTCTTT. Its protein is CATSRVAGNTEAFF.